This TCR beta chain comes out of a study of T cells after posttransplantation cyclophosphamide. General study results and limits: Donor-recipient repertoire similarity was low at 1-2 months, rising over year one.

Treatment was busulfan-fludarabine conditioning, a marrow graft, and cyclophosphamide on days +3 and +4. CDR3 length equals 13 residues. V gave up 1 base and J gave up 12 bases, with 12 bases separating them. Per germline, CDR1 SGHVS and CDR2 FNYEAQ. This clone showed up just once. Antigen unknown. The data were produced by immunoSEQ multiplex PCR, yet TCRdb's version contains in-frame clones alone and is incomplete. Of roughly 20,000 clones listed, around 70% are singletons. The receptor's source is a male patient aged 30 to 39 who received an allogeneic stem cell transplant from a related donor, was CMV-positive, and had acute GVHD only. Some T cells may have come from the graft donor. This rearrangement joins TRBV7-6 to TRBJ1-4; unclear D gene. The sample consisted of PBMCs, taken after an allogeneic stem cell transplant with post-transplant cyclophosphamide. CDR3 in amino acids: CASSLGPDRELFF. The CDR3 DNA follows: TGTGCCAGCAGCTTAGGCCCCGACCGGGAACTGTTTTTT.